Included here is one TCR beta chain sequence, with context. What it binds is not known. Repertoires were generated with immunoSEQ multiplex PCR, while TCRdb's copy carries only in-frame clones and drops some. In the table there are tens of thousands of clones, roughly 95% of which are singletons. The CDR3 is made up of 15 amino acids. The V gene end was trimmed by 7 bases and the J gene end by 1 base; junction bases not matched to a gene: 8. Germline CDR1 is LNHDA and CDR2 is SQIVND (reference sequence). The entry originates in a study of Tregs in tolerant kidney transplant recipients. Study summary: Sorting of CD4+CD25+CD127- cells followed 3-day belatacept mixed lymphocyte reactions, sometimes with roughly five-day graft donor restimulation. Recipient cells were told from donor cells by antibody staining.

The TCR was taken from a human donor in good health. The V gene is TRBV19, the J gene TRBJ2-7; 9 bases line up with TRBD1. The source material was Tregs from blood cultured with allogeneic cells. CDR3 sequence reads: CASTPGTGLSYEQYF. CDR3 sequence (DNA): TGTGCCAGTACCCCCGGGACAGGGCTTTCCTACGAGCAGTACTTC.